This T cell receptor (beta chain) was obtained from a study of control samples from healthy donors and cancer patients. Losses at the gene ends were 10 bases for V and 2 bases for J; bases not matched to a gene: 11. The CDR3 consists of 15 residues. Germline loops: CDR1 MNHEY, CDR2 SMNVEV (reference sequence). Sequencing was performed with immunoSEQ multiplex PCR; in TCRdb, only in-frame clones are kept and a portion is missing. Altogether over 40,000 clones are present, approximately 91% being singletons, with the ten largest covering about 40%. The clonotype comes from a man aged 50 to 59 with head and neck cancer. The chain couples TRBV27 to TRBJ2-3; 8 nucleotides match TRBD1. Specimen: PBMCs. The CDR3 loop reads CANTPRDRSTDTQYF. The CDR3 coding sequence is TGTGCCAACACGCCTCGGGACAGGTCCACAGATACGCAGTATTTT.